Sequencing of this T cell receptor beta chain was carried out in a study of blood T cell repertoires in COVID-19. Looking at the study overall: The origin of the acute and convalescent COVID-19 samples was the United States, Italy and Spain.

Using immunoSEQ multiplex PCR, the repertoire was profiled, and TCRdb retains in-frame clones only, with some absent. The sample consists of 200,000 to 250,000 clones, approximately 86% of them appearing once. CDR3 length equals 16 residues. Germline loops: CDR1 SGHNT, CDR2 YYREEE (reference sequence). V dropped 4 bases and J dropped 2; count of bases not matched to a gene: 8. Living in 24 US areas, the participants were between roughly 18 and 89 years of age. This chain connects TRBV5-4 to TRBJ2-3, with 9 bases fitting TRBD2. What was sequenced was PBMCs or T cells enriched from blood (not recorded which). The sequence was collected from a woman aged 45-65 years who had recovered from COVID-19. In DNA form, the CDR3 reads TGTGCCAGCAGCCCCAGGACTAGCGTGAACACAGATACGCAGTATTTT. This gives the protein CASSPRTSVNTDTQYF.